Here is one T cell receptor beta chain with its context. The data were obtained in a study of prognosis after radiotherapy for stage I lung cancer. The CDR3 loop spans 16 amino acids. The V gene end was trimmed by 6 bases and the J gene end by 4 bases; junction bases not matched to a gene: 10. Per germline, CDR1 MNHNS and CDR2 SASEGT. Researchers used two-round multiplex PCR to amplify TCR beta CDR3 starting from genomic DNA. Initially, in first-round PCR, primers specific to each TRBV and TRBJ gene were used. TCRdb reprocessed the multiplex PCR reads via MiXCR and lists one record per CDR3 protein. The profile shows about 27,000 distinct CDR3 sequences, 25% to 35% of them singletons.

This TCR was sampled from a donor aged 50 or older with non-small cell lung cancer. V and J are TRBV6-1 and TRBJ2-2, with 8 bases matching TRBD2. The sequencing here drew on PBMCs, taken before or after stereotactic body radiation therapy (not recorded which). Here the CDR3 reads CASSPGREFFTGELFF. The CDR3 DNA reads TGTGCCAGCAGCCCCGGGAGGGAGTTTTTCACCGGGGAGCTGTTTTTT.